Each of the 10 T cell receptor beta chains below was sequenced from the same sample in a study of T-cell reconstitution after alpha-beta-depleted transplantation in children. Unique molecular identifiers were incorporated during preparation of the TCRbeta library. TCRdb reprocessed the PCR reads with MiXCR, giving one entry per CDR3 protein. The sample holds around 100,000 distinct CDR3 sequences, 10% to 13% seen once. Source: PBMCs, taken before TCRalphabeta/CD19-depleted stem cell transplant. Receptor source: a boy aged 2-9 years with acute lymphoblastic leukemia, due to receive a stem cell transplant.

The J gene is TRBJ2-3, the V gene TRBV10-2, with 7 bases lining up with TRBD2. Germline assignment: CDR1 WSHSY and CDR2 SAAADI. The J segment lost 0 bases and the V segment lost 3 bases, leaving 3 bases of the junction unmatched. CDR3 size: 15 residues. The CDR3 DNA reads as TGCGCCAGCAGTGAAACTAGCGTTAGCACAGATACGCAGTATTTT. This translates into CASSETSVSTDTQYF.

This clonotype came up many times. The chain has TRBV10-3 and TRBJ2-1; 10 nucleotides match TRBD2. The germline CDR1 and CDR2 sequences are ENHRY and SYGVKD. Trimming took 0 bases from V and 9 from J; bases not matched to a gene: 8. The CDR3 is made up of 16 amino acids. The CDR3 DNA reads TGTGCCATCAGTGAGTCGAGCGGGAGGGCCCTTGGTGAGCAGTTCTTC. It yields the protein CAISESSGRALGEQFF.

Only a few counts were recorded for this clonotype. V usage is TRBV20-1 and J usage is TRBJ1-2; 7 nucleotides match TRBD1. V lost 6 bases to trimming and J lost 1 base; unmatched junction nucleotides: 14. The CDR3 is 16 residues long. Germline V CDR1 and CDR2: DFQATT, SNEGSKA (reference sequence). The CDR3 DNA follows: TGCAGTGCCCCACTGAAAGGGGGGACAGTTAACTATGGCTACACCTTC. Translated, it gives CSAPLKGGTVNYGYTF.

J is TRBJ1-1 and V is TRBV29-1; 9 positions match TRBD1. This CDR3 is 12 amino acids long. V gave up 6 bases and J gave up 6 bases; unmatched junction bases: 5. Germline V gene lookup returns CDR1 SQVTM and CDR2 ANQGSEA. CDR3 residues: CSVRDRVSEAFF. CDR3 DNA: TGCAGCGTCCGGGACAGGGTCTCTGAAGCTTTCTTT.

This clonotype was picked up many times. The rearrangement links TRBV13 to TRBJ2-4, with TRBD2 matching 8 bases. The CDR3 totals 14 residues. The ends lost 5 bases at V and 7 bases at J; junction bases unmatched: 7. Germline CDR1 is PRHDT and CDR2 is FYEKMQ (reference sequence). Written as DNA, the CDR3 is TGTGCCAGCAGCCCCGGGAGGGCCCGGAACATTCAGTACTTC. Translation: CASSPGRARNIQYF.

This clonotype showed up just a few times. The chain is built from TRBV6-1 and TRBJ1-2; D perhaps matches TRBD1 (6 bases). The germline CDR1 and CDR2 sequences are MNHNS and SASEGT. The CDR3 has 14 amino acids. V was clipped by 5 bases and J by 1 base, with 11 bases between them. The CDR3 DNA reads as TGTGCCAGCAGTACGACAGGATATAACTATGGCTACACCTTC. Translation gives CASSTTGYNYGYTF.

This clonotype was picked up many times. CDR3 nucleotides: TGTGCCAGCAGCTTAGTTGGGACAGGGAGGGTCTTGACTGAAGCTTTCTTT. Amino acids: CASSLVGTGRVLTEAFF. The chain is built from TRBV7-6 and TRBJ1-1; 9 bases map to TRBD1. Germline CDR1 reads SGHVS; CDR2 reads FNYEAQ. The CDR3 sequence is 17 residues long. Germline trimming cut 1 base from V and 5 bases from J; bases unmatched to any gene: 11.

The chain is built from TRBV5-5 and TRBJ2-1, with a weak D call TRBD1 (6 bases). The V end was cut by 4 bases, the J end by 5 bases, with 13 bases between. This CDR3 has 14 residues. CDR1 is SGHKS and CDR2 is YYEKEE in the germline V gene (reference sequence). CDR3 coding DNA: TGTGCCAGCAGCACTCCGGGACAACACAATGAGCAGTTCTTC. Amino acids: CASSTPGQHNEQFF.

A few counts support this clonotype. The genes are TRBV12-3 or TRBV12-4 and TRBJ2-1; D is ambiguous. The CDR3 totals 10 residues. Trimming cost V 6 bases and J 12 bases, with 9 bases left between them. CDR3: CASSPYPQFF. The CDR3 DNA follows: TGTGCCAGCAGCCCTTATCCGCAGTTCTTC.

Ten or more counts support this clonotype. The rearrangement uses TRBV12-3 or TRBV12-4 and TRBJ1-3; TRBD1 agrees at 8 bases. With V trimmed by 6 bases and J by 1 base, 11 bases remained unmatched. This CDR3 has 17 amino acids. This CDR3 is CASSTGQGGRSGNTIYF. CDR3 DNA sequence: TGTGCCAGCAGCACCGGACAGGGAGGGAGATCTGGAAACACCATATATTTT.